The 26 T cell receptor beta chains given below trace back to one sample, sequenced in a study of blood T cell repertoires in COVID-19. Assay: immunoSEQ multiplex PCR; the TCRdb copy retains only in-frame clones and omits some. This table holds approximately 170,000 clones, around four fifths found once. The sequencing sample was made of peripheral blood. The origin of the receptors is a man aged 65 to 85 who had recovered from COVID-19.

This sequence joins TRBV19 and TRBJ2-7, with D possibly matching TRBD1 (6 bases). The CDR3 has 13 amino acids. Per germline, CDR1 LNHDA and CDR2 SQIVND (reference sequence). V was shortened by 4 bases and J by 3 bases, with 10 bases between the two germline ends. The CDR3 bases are TGTGCCAGTAGTACTGGACAGTACTACGAGCAGTACTTC. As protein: CASSTGQYYEQYF.

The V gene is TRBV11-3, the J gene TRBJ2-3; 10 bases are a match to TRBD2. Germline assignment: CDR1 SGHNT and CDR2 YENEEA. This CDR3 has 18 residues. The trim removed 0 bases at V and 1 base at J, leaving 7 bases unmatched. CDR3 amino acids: CASSLEFRLAGGTDTQYF. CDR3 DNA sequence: TGTGCCAGCAGCTTAGAGTTCCGCCTAGCGGGAGGCACAGATACGCAGTATTTT.

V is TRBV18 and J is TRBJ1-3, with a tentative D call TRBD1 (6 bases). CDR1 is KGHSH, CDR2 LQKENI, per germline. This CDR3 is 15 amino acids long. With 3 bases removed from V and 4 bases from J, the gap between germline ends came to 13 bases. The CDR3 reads CASSPPGESGNTIYF. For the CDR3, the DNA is TGTGCCAGCTCACCCCCAGGGGAATCAGGAAACACCATATATTTT.

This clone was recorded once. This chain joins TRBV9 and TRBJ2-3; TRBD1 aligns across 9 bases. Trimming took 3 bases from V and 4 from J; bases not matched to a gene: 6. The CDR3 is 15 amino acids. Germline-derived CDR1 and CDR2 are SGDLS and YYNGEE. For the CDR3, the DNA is TGTGCCAGCAGCGCAACAGGGGGCTGGGCAGATACGCAGTATTTT. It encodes CASSATGGWADTQYF. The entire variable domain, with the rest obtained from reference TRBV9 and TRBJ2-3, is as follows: DSGVTQTPKHLITATGQRVTLRCSPRSGDLSVYWYQQSLDQGLQFLIQYYNGEERAKGNILERFSAQQFPDLHSELNLSSLELGDSALYFCASSATGGWADTQYFGPGTRLTVL.

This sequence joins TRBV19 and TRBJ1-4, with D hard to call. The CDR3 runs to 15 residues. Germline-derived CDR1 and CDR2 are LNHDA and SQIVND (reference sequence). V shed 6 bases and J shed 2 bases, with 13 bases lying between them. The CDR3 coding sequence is TGTGCCAGTAGCCACTGGGCTGGGACTAATGAAAAACTGTTTTTT. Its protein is CASSHWAGTNEKLFF.

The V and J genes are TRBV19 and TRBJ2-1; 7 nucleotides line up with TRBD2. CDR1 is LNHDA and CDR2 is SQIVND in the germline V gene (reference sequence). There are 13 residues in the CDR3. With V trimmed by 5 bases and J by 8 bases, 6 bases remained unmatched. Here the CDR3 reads CASSASRGDEQFF. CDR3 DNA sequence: TGTGCCAGTAGTGCCAGCCGGGGGGATGAGCAGTTCTTC.

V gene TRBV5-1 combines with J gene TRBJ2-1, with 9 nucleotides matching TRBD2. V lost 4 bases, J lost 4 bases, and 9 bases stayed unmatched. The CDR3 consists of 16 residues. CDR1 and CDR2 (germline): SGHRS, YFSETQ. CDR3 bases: TGCGCCAGCAGCACCATGGCGGGAGGGGGATACAATGAGCAGTTCTTC. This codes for CASSTMAGGGYNEQFF.

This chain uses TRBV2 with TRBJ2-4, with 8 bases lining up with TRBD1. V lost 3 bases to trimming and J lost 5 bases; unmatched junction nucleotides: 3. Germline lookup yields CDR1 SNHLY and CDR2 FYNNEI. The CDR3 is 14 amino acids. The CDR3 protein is CASSEPGQENIQYF. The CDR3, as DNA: TGTGCCAGCAGTGAGCCGGGACAGGAAAACATTCAGTACTTC. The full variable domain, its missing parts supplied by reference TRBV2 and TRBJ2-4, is EPEVTQTPSHQVTQMGQEVILRCVPISNHLYFYWYRQILGQKVEFLVSFYNNEISEKSEIFDDQFSVERPDGSNFTLKIRSTKLEDSAMYFCASSEPGQENIQYFGAGTRLSVL.

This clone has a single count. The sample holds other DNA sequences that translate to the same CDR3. The CDR3 loop is CASSEGRGTEAFF. Written as DNA, the CDR3 is TGTGCCAGCAGTGAAGGACGGGGGACTGAAGCTTTCTTT. The rearrangement uses TRBV2 and TRBJ1-1, with a weak D call TRBD1 (5 bases). This CDR3 is 13 amino acids long. V lost 1 base and J 5 bases, leaving 8 bases between the germline ends. The V gene's germline CDR1 is SNHLY and CDR2 FYNNEI.

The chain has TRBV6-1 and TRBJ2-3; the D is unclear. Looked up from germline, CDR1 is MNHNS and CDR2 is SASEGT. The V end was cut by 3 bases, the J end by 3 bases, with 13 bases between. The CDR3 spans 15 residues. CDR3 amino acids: CASSDSLVSTDTQYF. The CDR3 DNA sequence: TGTGCCAGCAGTGATAGTCTAGTCTCGACAGATACGCAGTATTTT.

The DNA of the CDR3 is TGCGCCAGCAGCGGACTAGCGGGAGGTTTGGCCCTCCAAGAGACCCAGTACTTC. Translation gives CASSGLAGGLALQETQYF. The chain recombines TRBV5-1 with TRBJ2-5; TRBD2 agrees at 14 bases. Germline V gene lookup returns CDR1 SGHRS and CDR2 YFSETQ. Unmatched junction bases numbered 9, after V lost 4 bases and J lost 1 base. This CDR3 contains 18 residues.

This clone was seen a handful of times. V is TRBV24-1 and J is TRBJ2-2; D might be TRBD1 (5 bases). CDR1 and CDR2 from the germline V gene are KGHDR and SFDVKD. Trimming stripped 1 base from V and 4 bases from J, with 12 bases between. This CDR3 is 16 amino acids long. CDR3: CATSDFGQGITGELFF. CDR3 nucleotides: TGTGCCACCAGTGATTTCGGGCAGGGCATCACCGGGGAGCTGTTTTTT.

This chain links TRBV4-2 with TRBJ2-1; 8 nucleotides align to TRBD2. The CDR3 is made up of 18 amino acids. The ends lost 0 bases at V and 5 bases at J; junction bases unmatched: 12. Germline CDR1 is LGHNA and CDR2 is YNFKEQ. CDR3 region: CASSQEGGLAGQHNEQFF. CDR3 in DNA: TGTGCCAGCAGCCAAGAGGGGGGGCTAGCGGGCCAACACAATGAGCAGTTCTTC.

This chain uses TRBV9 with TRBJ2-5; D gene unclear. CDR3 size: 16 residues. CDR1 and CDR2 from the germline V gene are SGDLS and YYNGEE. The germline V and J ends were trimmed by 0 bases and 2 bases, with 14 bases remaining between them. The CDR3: CASSVGPTALQETQYF. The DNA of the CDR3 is TGTGCCAGCAGCGTAGGCCCTACAGCTCTTCAAGAGACCCAGTACTTC.

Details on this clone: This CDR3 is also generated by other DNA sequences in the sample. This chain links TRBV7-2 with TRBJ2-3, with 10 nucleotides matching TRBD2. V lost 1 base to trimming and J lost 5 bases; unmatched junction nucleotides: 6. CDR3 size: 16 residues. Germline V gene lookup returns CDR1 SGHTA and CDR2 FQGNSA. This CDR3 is CASSLGLAGAGDTQYF. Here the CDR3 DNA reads TGTGCCAGCAGCTTAGGGCTAGCGGGAGCAGGAGATACGCAGTATTTT.

In DNA, the CDR3 is TGCGCCAGCAGCTTGGGAGCGAACACCGGGGAGCTGTTTTTT. Its protein is CASSLGANTGELFF. V usage is TRBV5-1 and J usage is TRBJ2-2; D gene unclear. CDR3 length: 14 residues. The germline V gene encodes CDR1 SGHRS and CDR2 YFSETQ. The V end lost 0 bases, the J end lost 0 bases, and 3 bases lay between the germline ends.

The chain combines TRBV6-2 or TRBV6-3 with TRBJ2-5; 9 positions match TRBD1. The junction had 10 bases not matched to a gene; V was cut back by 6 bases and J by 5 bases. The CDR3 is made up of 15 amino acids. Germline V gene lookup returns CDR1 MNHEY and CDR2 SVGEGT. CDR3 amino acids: CASSRGQGSGETQYF. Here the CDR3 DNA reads TGTGCCAGCAGCCGCGGACAGGGGAGTGGGGAGACCCAGTACTTC.

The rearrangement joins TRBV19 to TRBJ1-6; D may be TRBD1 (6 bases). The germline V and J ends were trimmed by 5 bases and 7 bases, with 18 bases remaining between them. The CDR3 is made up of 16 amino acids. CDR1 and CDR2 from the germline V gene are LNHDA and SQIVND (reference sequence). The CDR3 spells CASSARGGQGNSPLHF. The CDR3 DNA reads TGTGCCAGTAGTGCCCGGGGGGGCCAAGGCAATTCACCCCTCCACTTT.

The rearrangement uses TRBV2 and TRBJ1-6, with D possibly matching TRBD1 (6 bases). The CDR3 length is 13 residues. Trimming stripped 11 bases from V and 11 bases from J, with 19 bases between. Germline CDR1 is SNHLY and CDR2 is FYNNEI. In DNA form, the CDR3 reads TGTGCCGGGGGGGGGACACGTTTTGCACCCCTCCACTTT. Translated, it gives CAGGGTRFAPLHF.

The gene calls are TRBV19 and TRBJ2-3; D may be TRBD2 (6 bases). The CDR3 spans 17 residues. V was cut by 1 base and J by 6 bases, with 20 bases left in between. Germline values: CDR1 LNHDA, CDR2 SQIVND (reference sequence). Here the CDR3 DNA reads TGTGCCAGTAGTATAGTACCTAGCGCAACGGTTGGGGATACGCAGTATTTT. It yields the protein CASSIVPSATVGDTQYF.

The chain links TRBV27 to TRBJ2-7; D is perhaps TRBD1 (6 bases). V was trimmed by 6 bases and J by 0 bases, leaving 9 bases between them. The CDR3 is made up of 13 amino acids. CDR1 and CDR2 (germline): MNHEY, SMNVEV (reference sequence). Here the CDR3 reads CASSYRASYEQYF. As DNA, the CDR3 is TGTGCCAGCAGCTACAGGGCCTCCTACGAGCAGTACTTC.

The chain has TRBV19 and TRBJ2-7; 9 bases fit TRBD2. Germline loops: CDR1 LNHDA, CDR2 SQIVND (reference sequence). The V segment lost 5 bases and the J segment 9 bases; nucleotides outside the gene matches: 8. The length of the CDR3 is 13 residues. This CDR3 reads CASSRRGGPAQYF. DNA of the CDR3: TGTGCCAGTAGTCGGCGGGGGGGCCCAGCGCAGTACTTC.

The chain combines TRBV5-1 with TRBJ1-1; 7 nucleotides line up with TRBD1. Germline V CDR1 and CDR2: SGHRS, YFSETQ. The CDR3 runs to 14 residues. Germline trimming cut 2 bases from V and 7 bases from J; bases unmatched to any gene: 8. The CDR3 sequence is CASSLDRVRGEAFF. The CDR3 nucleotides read TGCGCCAGCAGCTTAGACAGGGTCCGGGGTGAAGCTTTCTTT.

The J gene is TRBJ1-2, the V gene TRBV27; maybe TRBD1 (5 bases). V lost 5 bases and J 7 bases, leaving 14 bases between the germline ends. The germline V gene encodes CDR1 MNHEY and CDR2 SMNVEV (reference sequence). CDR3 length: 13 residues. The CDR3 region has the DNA TGTGCCAGCAGTCACGACAGTCATTCTGGCTACACCTTC. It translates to CASSHDSHSGYTF.

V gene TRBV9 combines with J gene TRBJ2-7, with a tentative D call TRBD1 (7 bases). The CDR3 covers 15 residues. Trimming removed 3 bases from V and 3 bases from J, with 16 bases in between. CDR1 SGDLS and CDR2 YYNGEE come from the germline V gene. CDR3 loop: CASSGGGGLIYEQYF. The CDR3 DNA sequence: TGTGCCAGCAGCGGAGGAGGGGGCCTTATCTACGAGCAGTACTTC.

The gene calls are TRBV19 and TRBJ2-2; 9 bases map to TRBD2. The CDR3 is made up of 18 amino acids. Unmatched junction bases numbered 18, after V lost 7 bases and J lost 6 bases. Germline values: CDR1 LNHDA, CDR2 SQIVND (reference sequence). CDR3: CASNLVWRREGRSGELFF. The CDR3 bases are TGTGCCAGTAATTTAGTATGGCGGCGGGAGGGAAGGTCCGGGGAGCTGTTTTTT.